This TCR beta chain emerged from a study of T cells in Graves' hyperthyroidism and ophthalmopathy. In the study overall: The blood sample was taken at first diagnosis, before treatment began.

The CDR3 length is 16 residues. Germline V lookup: CDR1 SEHNR, CDR2 FQNEAQ (reference sequence). Trimming took 5 bases from V and 0 from J, leaving 14 bases between them. This clonotype was seen a single time. Amplification of TCR beta CDR3 regions was performed using RNA transcripts as template. Primed by the HTBI set, a first-round RT-PCR was run on the TCR CDR3. A single record per CDR3 protein comes from TCRdb applying MiXCR to the multiplex PCR reads. Of about 560,000 distinct CDR3 sequences listed, about a sixth are singletons. When ophthalmopathy did not progress within 18 months, Graves' hyperthyroidism was considered stable. Investigators excluded patients with uncontrolled infection, other autoimmune disease, pregnancy or lactation.

The chain uses TRBV7-9 and TRBJ2-1; D call uncertain. Sequencing input: blood. The clonotype comes from a woman under 30 with Graves' hyperthyroidism. CDR3 amino acids: CASSPTLSSSYNEQFF. In DNA form, the CDR3 reads TGTGCCAGCAGCCCTACTTTGTCGAGCTCCTACAATGAGCAGTTCTTC. Supplemented by reference TRBV7-9 and TRBJ2-1, the full variable domain reads DTGVSQNPRHKITKRGQNVTFRCDPISEHNRLYWYRQTLGQGPEFLTYFQNEAQLEKSRLLSDRFSAERPKGSFSTLEIQRTEQGDSAMYLCASSPTLSSSYNEQFFGPGTRLTVL.